Presented here are 14 T cell receptor beta chains from one specimen sequenced in a study of cytomegalovirus exposure and HLA in healthy donors. This table comes from immunoSEQ multiplex PCR, and its TCRdb copy is limited to in-frame clones, with some not included. The data hold around 240,000 clones, with nearly 90% observed a single time. Sequenced material: PBMCs. These receptors were obtained from a woman aged 18-30 years in good health and CMV-seronegative.

The rearrangement joins TRBV19 to TRBJ2-3; tentative D call: TRBD1 (5 bases). V lost 4 bases and J 0 bases, leaving 11 bases between the germline ends. Germline lookup yields CDR1 LNHDA and CDR2 SQIVND (reference sequence). The CDR3 loop spans 15 amino acids. This CDR3 is CASSTHDRSTDTQYF. The CDR3 coding sequence is TGTGCCAGTAGTACTCACGACAGAAGCACAGATACGCAGTATTTT.

The V gene is TRBV29-1, the J gene TRBJ2-1; 15 nucleotides match TRBD2. Germline CDR1 reads SQVTM; CDR2 reads ANQGSEA. V lost 7 bases and J lost 9; bases outside the gene matches: 22. This CDR3 comprises 19 residues. CDR3 loop: CSAQAPGTSGGLLGFEQFF. The CDR3 DNA follows: TGCAGCGCCCAAGCTCCAGGGACTAGCGGGGGGCTTCTTGGGTTTGAGCAGTTCTTC.

V usage is TRBV5-1 and J usage is TRBJ2-3, with D perhaps matching TRBD1 (6 bases). V lost 2 bases, J lost 3 bases, and 13 bases lay in between. CDR1 and CDR2 from the germline V gene are SGHRS and YFSETQ. CDR3 length equals 15 residues. The CDR3 here is CASSFRGTYTDTQYF. Here the CDR3 DNA reads TGCGCCAGCAGCTTTAGGGGGACATATACAGATACGCAGTATTTT. Full variable domain (outside the CDR3, taken from reference TRBV5-1 and TRBJ2-3): KAGVTQTPRYLIKTRGQQVTLSCSPISGHRSVSWYQQTPGQGLQFLFEYFSETQRNKGNFPGRFSGRQFSNSRSEMNVSTLELGDSALYLCASSFRGTYTDTQYFGPGTRLTVL.

The chain uses TRBV7-9 and TRBJ2-2, with 12 bases matching TRBD2. This CDR3 has 16 amino acids. Germline loops: CDR1 SEHNR, CDR2 FQNEAQ (reference sequence). The J segment lost 1 base and the V segment lost 4 bases, leaving 1 base of the junction unmatched. CDR3 in DNA: TGTGCCAGCAGCTCGGGACTAGCGGGGAACACCGGGGAGCTGTTTTTT. Residues: CASSSGLAGNTGELFF.

The chain employs TRBV19 and TRBJ2-5, with 10 bases fitting TRBD2. CDR1 LNHDA and CDR2 SQIVND come from the germline V gene (reference sequence). CDR3 length: 13 amino acids. This CDR3 is CAVSGGATETQYF. DNA for the CDR3: TGTGCAGTCAGCGGGGGGGCAACGGAGACCCAGTACTTC. The full variable domain, its missing parts supplied by reference TRBV19 and TRBJ2-5, is DGGITQSPKYLFRKEGQNVTLSCEQNLNHDAMYWYRQDPGQGLRLIYYSQIVNDFQKGDIAEGYSVSREKKESFPLTVTSAQKNPTAFYLCAVSGGATETQYFGPGTRLLVL.

The rearrangement links TRBV7-2 to TRBJ2-2; tentatively, D is TRBD2 (5 bases). This CDR3 is 16 amino acids long. V was pared by 5 bases and J by 1 base, with 14 bases between. The germline gives CDR1 SGHTA, CDR2 FQGNSA. The CDR3 is CASSTRGLLNTGELFF. The CDR3 coding sequence is TGTGCCAGCAGCACCCGCGGACTCCTGAACACCGGGGAGCTGTTTTTT. Complete variable domain (other parts from reference TRBV7-2 and TRBJ2-2): GAGVSQSPSNKVTEKGKDVELRCDPISGHTALYWYRQSLGQGLEFLIYFQGNSAPDKSGLPSDRFSAERTGGSVSTLTIQRTQQEDSAVYLCASSTRGLLNTGELFFGEGSRLTVL.

The V gene is TRBV25-1, the J gene TRBJ1-1, with a possible D match to TRBD1 (5 bases). Trimming left V 0 bases short and J 5 bases short, with 13 bases between. The CDR3 spans 15 residues. The germline gives CDR1 MGHDK, CDR2 SYGVNS. CDR3 sequence: CASSEYSGRDTEAFF. The CDR3 coding sequence is TGTGCCAGCAGTGAATATAGCGGCAGGGATACTGAAGCTTTCTTT.

The CDR3 loop reads CSVDSAASSYNEQFF. The CDR3 bases are TGCAGCGTTGACAGTGCCGCTAGCTCCTACAATGAGCAGTTCTTC. The J gene is TRBJ2-1, the V gene TRBV29-1; D gene unclear. The CDR3 runs 15 residues. V shed 3 bases and J shed 0 bases, with 12 bases lying between them. Germline-derived CDR1 and CDR2 are SQVTM and ANQGSEA.

The V gene is TRBV5-6, the J gene TRBJ1-2; D is ambiguous. The ends were cut back, 0 bases at V and 2 bases at J, with 5 bases in the middle. Per the germline V gene, CDR1 is SGHDT and CDR2 is YYEEEE. The CDR3 runs to 13 residues. The CDR3 loop is CASSLGHNYGYTF. CDR3 DNA sequence: TGTGCCAGCAGCTTGGGGCACAACTATGGCTACACCTTC.

CDR3 DNA sequence: TGCGCCAGCAGCTTGGACGGCAGCTACAGCTCCTACGAGCAGTACTTC. This codes for CASSLDGSYSSYEQYF. V gene TRBV5-1 combines with J gene TRBJ2-7; no clear D. Trimming left V 0 bases short and J 0 bases short, with 13 bases between. This CDR3 is 16 amino acids long. Germline V gives CDR1 SGHRS, CDR2 YFSETQ.

The CDR3 loop reads CASSFHTPTDTQYF. The CDR3 nucleotides read TGTGCCAGCAGTTTTCACACACCCACAGATACGCAGTATTTT. J is TRBJ2-3 and V is TRBV6-5; D gene ambiguous. Germline CDR1 reads MNHEY; CDR2 reads SVGAGI. The CDR3 sequence is 14 residues long. The V end was cut by 4 bases, the J end by 2 bases, with 10 bases between.

The CDR3, as DNA: TGTGCCAGCGGTGGGGACTGGGACACCATATATTTT. As protein: CASGGDWDTIYF. This chain joins TRBV25-1 and TRBJ1-3; the D gene is possibly TRBD1 (5 bases). Trimming removed 8 bases at V and 8 bases at J, with 13 bases between. This CDR3 has 12 amino acids. Germline loops: CDR1 MGHDK, CDR2 SYGVNS.

This chain joins TRBV7-9 and TRBJ1-1; 7 bases line up with TRBD1. Per the germline V gene, CDR1 is SEHNR and CDR2 is FQNEAQ (reference sequence). The CDR3 contains 14 residues. The trim removed 4 bases at V and 1 base at J, leaving 3 bases unmatched. This CDR3 is CASSSGQSNTEAFF. The CDR3 DNA follows: TGTGCCAGCAGCTCGGGACAGTCGAACACTGAAGCTTTCTTT.

The chain is built from TRBV21-1 and TRBJ1-2; no DNA check was done on the table's D call, TRBD1. TRBV21-1 is classified as a pseudogene. The CDR3 length is 17 residues. The CDR3 coding sequence is TGTGCCAGCAGGAAACTACGGACCCGACAGAGAATCTATGGCTACACCTTC. Encoded protein: CASRKLRTRQRIYGYTF.